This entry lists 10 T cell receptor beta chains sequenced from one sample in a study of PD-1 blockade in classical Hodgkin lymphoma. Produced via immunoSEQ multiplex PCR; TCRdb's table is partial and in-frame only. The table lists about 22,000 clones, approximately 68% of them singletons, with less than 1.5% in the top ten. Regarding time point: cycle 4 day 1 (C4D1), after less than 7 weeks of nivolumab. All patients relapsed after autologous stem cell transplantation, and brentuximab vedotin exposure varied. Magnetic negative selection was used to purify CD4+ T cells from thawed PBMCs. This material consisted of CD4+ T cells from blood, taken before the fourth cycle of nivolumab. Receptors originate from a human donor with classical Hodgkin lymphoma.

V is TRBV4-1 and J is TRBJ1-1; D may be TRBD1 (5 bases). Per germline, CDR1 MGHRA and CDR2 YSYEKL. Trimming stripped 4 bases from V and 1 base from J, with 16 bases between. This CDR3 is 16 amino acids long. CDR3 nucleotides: TGCGCCAGCAGCCTAGGTGCGGGGGTCAGGAACACTGAAGCTTTCTTT. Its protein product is CASSLGAGVRNTEAFF.

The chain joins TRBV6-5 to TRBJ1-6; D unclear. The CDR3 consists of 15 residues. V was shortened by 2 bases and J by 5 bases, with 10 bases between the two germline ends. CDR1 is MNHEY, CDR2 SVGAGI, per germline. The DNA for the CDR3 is TGTGCCAGCAGTTACGGACCAGTAGATAATTCACCCCTCCACTTT. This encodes CASSYGPVDNSPLHF.

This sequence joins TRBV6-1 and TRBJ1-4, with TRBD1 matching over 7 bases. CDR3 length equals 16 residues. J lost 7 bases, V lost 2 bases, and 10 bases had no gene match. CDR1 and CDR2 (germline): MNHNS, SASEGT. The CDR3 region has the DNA TGTGCCAGCAGTGAACCTACACCACAGGGGACTGAAAAACTGTTTTTT. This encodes CASSEPTPQGTEKLFF.

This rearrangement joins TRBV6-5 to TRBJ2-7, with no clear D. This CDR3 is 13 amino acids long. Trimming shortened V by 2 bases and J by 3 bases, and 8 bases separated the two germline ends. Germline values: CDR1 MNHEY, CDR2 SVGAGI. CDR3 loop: CASSYGLLYEQYF. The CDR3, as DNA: TGTGCCAGCAGTTACGGGCTACTCTACGAGCAGTACTTC.

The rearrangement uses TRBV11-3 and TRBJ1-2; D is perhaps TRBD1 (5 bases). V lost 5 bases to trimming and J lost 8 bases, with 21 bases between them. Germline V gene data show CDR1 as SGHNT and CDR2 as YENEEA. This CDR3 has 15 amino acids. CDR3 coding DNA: TGTGCCAGCAGCCTGCAAGGTGGGGGGTCCTACGGCTACACCTTC. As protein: CASSLQGGGSYGYTF. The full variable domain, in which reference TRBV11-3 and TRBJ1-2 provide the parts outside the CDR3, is EAGVVQSPRYKIIEKKQPVAFWCNPISGHNTLYWYLQNLGQGPELLIRYENEEAVDDSQLPKDRFSAERLKGVDSTLKIQPAELGDSAVYLCASSLQGGGSYGYTFGSGTRLTVV.

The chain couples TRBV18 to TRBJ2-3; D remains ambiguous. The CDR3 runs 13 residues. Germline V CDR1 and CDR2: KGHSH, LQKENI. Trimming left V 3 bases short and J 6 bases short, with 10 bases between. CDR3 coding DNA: TGTGCCAGCTCACCCGACAAGGAGGATACGCAGTATTTT. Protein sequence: CASSPDKEDTQYF.

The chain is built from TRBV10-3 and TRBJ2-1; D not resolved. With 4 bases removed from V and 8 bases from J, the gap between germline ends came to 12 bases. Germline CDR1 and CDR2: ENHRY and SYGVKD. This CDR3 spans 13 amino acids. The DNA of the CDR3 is TGTGCCATCAGTGGTTCGTCCACCGATGAGCAGTTCTTC. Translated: CAISGSSTDEQFF.

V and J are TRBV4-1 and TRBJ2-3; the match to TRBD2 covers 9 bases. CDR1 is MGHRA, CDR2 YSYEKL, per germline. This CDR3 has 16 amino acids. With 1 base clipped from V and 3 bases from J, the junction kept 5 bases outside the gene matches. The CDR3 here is CASSQVGSGGTDTQYF. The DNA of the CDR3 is TGCGCCAGCAGCCAAGTCGGTAGCGGGGGTACAGATACGCAGTATTTT.

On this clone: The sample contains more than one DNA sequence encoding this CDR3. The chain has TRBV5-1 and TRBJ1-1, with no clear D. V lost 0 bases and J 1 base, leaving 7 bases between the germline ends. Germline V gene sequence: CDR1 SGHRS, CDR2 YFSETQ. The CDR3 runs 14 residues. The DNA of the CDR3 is TGCGCCAGCAGCTTGGGAGGACCGAACACTGAAGCTTTCTTT. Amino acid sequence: CASSLGGPNTEAFF.

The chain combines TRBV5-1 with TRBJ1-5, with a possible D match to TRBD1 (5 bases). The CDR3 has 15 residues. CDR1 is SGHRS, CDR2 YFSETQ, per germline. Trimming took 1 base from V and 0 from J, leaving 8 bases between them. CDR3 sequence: CASSLSGNSNQPQHF. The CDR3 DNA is TGCGCCAGCAGCTTGTCAGGGAATAGCAATCAGCCCCAGCATTTT.